A single sample is the source of the 14 T cell receptor beta chains below, sequenced in a study of cytomegalovirus exposure and HLA in healthy donors. A multiplex PCR was run with 60 Vbeta primers and 13 Jbeta primers. Libraries were prepared by immunoSEQ multiplex PCR; TCRdb keeps only in-frame clonotypes and omits some of them. This sample has 150,000 to 200,000 clones, with just over 70% found just once. The material sequenced was PBMCs. The receptors here all came from a man aged 18-30 years in good health and CMV-seropositive.

The chain combines TRBV2 with TRBJ1-4; TRBD1 is a possible D gene (5 bases). V lost 6 bases and J lost 5, with 16 bases in between. Germline V gives CDR1 SNHLY, CDR2 FYNNEI. The CDR3 is 15 amino acids. For the CDR3, the DNA is TGTGCCAGCAGGCGCGGGGCCGGGCCCAATGAAAAACTGTTTTTT. It is translated as CASRRGAGPNEKLFF. The full variable domain, with the rest looked up from reference TRBV2 and TRBJ1-4, is EPEVTQTPSHQVTQMGQEVILRCVPISNHLYFYWYRQILGQKVEFLVSFYNNEISEKSEIFDDQFSVERPDGSNFTLKIRSTKLEDSAMYFCASRRGAGPNEKLFFGSGTQLSVL.

CDR3 loop: CASSNLGGTEAFF. The CDR3 DNA reads TGTGCCAGCAGTAATCTGGGGGGCACTGAAGCTTTCTTT. The chain links TRBV13 to TRBJ1-1, with a weak D call TRBD1 (5 bases). CDR3 length equals 13 residues. Trimming cost V 6 bases and J 4 bases, with 12 bases left between them. Germline V gives CDR1 PRHDT, CDR2 FYEKMQ (reference sequence).

The J gene is TRBJ2-3, the V gene TRBV11-3, with D perhaps TRBD2 (6 bases). There are 14 residues in the CDR3. Trimming took off 2 bases at V and 4 bases at J, with 10 bases between the two ends. CDR1 is SGHNT, CDR2 YENEEA, per germline. The CDR3 nucleotides are TGTGCCAGCAGCTTAACGGGGGTGGCAGATACGCAGTATTTT. Its translation: CASSLTGVADTQYF.

This clone was observed a few times. One junction end does not reproduce the germline sequence, and a read error may be involved. The chain is built from TRBV7-7 and TRBJ2-5, with 13 nucleotides matching TRBD2. This CDR3 region has 17 residues. The germline CDR1 and CDR2 sequences are SSHAT and FNYEAQ (reference sequence). The CDR3 bases are TGTGCTAGCAGCTTAGGACGACTAGCGGGGGGACGGGAGACCCAGTACTTC. Protein product: CASSLGRLAGGRETQYF.

The gene calls are TRBV6-1 and TRBJ2-7; 8 positions agree with TRBD2. The CDR3 sequence is 16 residues long. V was pared by 2 bases and J by 2 bases, with 8 bases of the junction left unmatched. The germline V gene has CDR1 MNHNS and CDR2 SASEGT. The CDR3 here is CASSEIRLAGPYEQYV. In nucleotides, the CDR3 is TGTGCCAGCAGTGAAATAAGGCTAGCGGGCCCCTACGAGCAGTACGTC.

With respect to this clone: Different DNA sequences within this sample yield the same CDR3. The CDR3 region is CASSKLLGSGGTDTQYF. CDR3 bases: TGTGCCAGCAGTAAACTGCTAGGCAGCGGGGGCACAGATACGCAGTATTTT. This chain links TRBV25-1 with TRBJ2-3, with 7 nucleotides matching TRBD2. J gave up 1 base and V 5 bases, and 12 bases lay outside the gene matches. The germline CDR1 and CDR2 sequences are MGHDK and SYGVNS. CDR3 length: 17 residues.

J is TRBJ2-1 and V is TRBV4-1, with 7 bases matching TRBD2. J gave up 5 bases and V 4 bases, and 8 bases lay outside the gene matches. Germline V CDR1 and CDR2: MGHRA, YSYEKL. The CDR3 length is 15 residues. CDR3: CASSPKTSANNEQFF. The CDR3 DNA reads TGCGCCAGCAGCCCGAAAACTAGCGCGAACAATGAGCAGTTCTTC.

This chain uses TRBV5-7 with TRBJ2-7, with D possibly matching TRBD2 (5 bases). Being an ORF, TRBV5-7 has a function that is uncertain. The CDR3 has 11 amino acids. The V gene lost 9 bases and the J gene lost 5 bases, with 12 bases spanning the gap. CDR3 sequence reads: CATPGSNEQYV. As DNA, the CDR3 is TGTGCCACCCCGGGGAGTAACGAGCAGTACGTC.

This rearrangement joins TRBV29-1 to TRBJ2-1; 10 bases are shared with TRBD2. CDR1 SQVTM and CDR2 ANQGSEA come from the germline V gene. With V trimmed by 5 bases and J by 9 bases, 7 bases remained unmatched. The CDR3 contains 13 residues. The CDR3 reads CSVSLAGAGEQFF. The CDR3 region has the DNA TGCAGCGTTTCGCTAGCGGGGGCGGGTGAGCAGTTCTTC.

V is TRBV5-1 and J is TRBJ2-3; 9 nucleotides agree with TRBD2. This CDR3 comprises 15 residues. Germline V CDR1 and CDR2: SGHRS, YFSETQ. The V segment lost 4 bases and the J segment 4 bases; nucleotides outside the gene matches: 7. CDR3 DNA: TGCGCCAGCAGCCCGGTAGCGGGAGTGGCAGATACGCAGTATTTT. Residues: CASSPVAGVADTQYF.

A single count supports this clone. This chain uses TRBV7-8 with TRBJ1-6, with 7 bases lining up with TRBD1. J lost 6 bases, V lost 1 base, and 6 bases had no gene match. Germline loops: CDR1 SGHVS, CDR2 FQNEAQ. The CDR3 is made up of 16 amino acids. Here the CDR3 DNA reads TGTGCCAGCAGCTTAGGGTCAGGGGGGACTAATTCACCCCTCCACTTT. Its protein product is CASSLGSGGTNSPLHF.

The chain employs TRBV5-6 and TRBJ1-5; TRBD1 is a possible D gene (6 bases). Trimming cost V 4 bases and J 4 bases, with 6 bases left between them. The V gene's germline CDR1 is SGHDT and CDR2 YYEEEE. CDR3 size: 12 residues. This chain's CDR3 is CASSGQNQPQHF. The CDR3 bases are TGTGCCAGCAGCGGACAGAATCAGCCCCAGCATTTT.

The count of this clone is one. The chain has TRBV5-1 and TRBJ1-1; tentatively, D is TRBD1 (6 bases). CDR1 and CDR2 (germline): SGHRS, YFSETQ. V gave up 2 bases and J gave up 7 bases, with 18 bases separating them. CDR3 length: 15 amino acids. This CDR3 is CASSFLSAGADEAFF. CDR3 nucleotides: TGCGCCAGCAGCTTCCTCTCCGCAGGGGCCGATGAAGCTTTCTTT.

This clone showed up just a few times. CDR3 in amino acids: CASSVGPDSRQGEAFF. CDR3 bases: TGTGCCAGCAGCGTAGGCCCGGACAGTAGGCAGGGTGAAGCTTTCTTT. The chain joins TRBV9 to TRBJ1-1, with D maybe TRBD1 (6 bases). The CDR3 covers 16 residues. The V end lost 0 bases, the J end lost 7 bases, and 19 bases lay between the germline ends. CDR1 and CDR2 from the germline V gene are SGDLS and YYNGEE.